The 27 T cell receptor beta chains below were found in one sample sequenced in a study of cytomegalovirus exposure and HLA in healthy donors. The PCR was carried out with 60 Vbeta primers and 13 Jbeta primers. Data came from immunoSEQ multiplex PCR; TCRdb stores just in-frame clones and leaves some out. The table has tens of thousands of clones, 53% seen once; the top ten hold 6.2%. The source material was PBMCs. All receptors derive from a woman in her 40s in good health and CMV-seropositive.

This clone showed up just a few times. The chain combines TRBV11-3 with TRBJ2-5; 10 nucleotides line up with TRBD1. The CDR3 loop spans 15 amino acids. Germline assignment: CDR1 SGHNT and CDR2 YENEEA. The junction had 7 bases not matched to a gene; V was cut back by 4 bases and J by 5 bases. CDR3 sequence reads: CASSSRDRGSETQYF. Written as DNA, the CDR3 is TGTGCCAGCAGCTCCCGGGACAGGGGTTCGGAGACCCAGTACTTC.

J is TRBJ1-1 and V is TRBV19; 9 bases line up with TRBD1. The CDR3 is 14 residues long. The V gene end was trimmed by 6 bases and the J gene end by 0 bases; junction bases not matched to a gene: 2. CDR1 and CDR2 (germline): LNHDA, SQIVND (reference sequence). Here the CDR3 DNA reads TGTGCCAGTAGAGGGACAGGGATGAACACTGAAGCTTTCTTT. Translated: CASRGTGMNTEAFF.

The J gene is TRBJ1-2, the V gene TRBV18, with D possibly matching TRBD1 (6 bases). Germline V lookup: CDR1 KGHSH, CDR2 LQKENI. V lost 1 base to trimming and J lost 0 bases, with 9 bases between them. This CDR3 is built from 15 residues. In DNA, the CDR3 is TGTGCCAGCTCACCACGGACAGACTCTAACTATGGCTACACCTTC. Its translation is CASSPRTDSNYGYTF.

The chain is built from TRBV28 and TRBJ1-2, with D perhaps matching TRBD1 (6 bases). This CDR3 spans 12 amino acids. Trimming stripped 10 bases from V and 5 bases from J, with 14 bases between. Germline CDR1 and CDR2: MDHEN and SYDVKM. The CDR3, as DNA: TGTGCCACCCGTGAAGGGGGATATGGCTACACCTTC. This codes for CATREGGYGYTF.

This clone has a single count. The junction and the germline gene differ at one end; a read error may be behind it. The V gene is TRBV9, the J gene TRBJ2-5, with 7 bases fitting TRBD2. Germline V gene lookup returns CDR1 SGDLS and CDR2 YYNGEE. The CDR3 extends over 12 amino acids. Here the CDR3 reads CAGSVGGETQYF. CDR3 bases: TGTGCCGGCAGCGTCGGGGGGGAGACCCAGTACTTC.

The V and J genes are TRBV25-1 and TRBJ2-7; D not resolved. Germline V gives CDR1 MGHDK, CDR2 SYGVNS. The CDR3 loop spans 12 amino acids. The V and J ends lost 4 bases and 0 bases respectively, with 4 bases between them. CDR3 in DNA: TGTGCCAGCAGTGCGGGCTCCTACGAGCAGTACTTC. It codes for CASSAGSYEQYF.

The CDR3 here is CASSARGTEAFF. In DNA, the CDR3 is TGTGCCAGCAGTGCCCGGGGCACTGAAGCTTTCTTT. The J gene is TRBJ1-1, the V gene TRBV27; D is unclear. CDR3 length: 12 residues. Trimming shortened V by 5 bases and J by 4 bases, and 8 bases separated the two germline ends. Germline V CDR1 and CDR2: MNHEY, SMNVEV (reference sequence).

The chain joins TRBV9 to TRBJ2-3; 7 positions match TRBD2. Trimming took 1 base from V and 4 from J; bases not matched to a gene: 6. There are 15 residues in the CDR3. Germline V gives CDR1 SGDLS, CDR2 YYNGEE. Written as DNA, the CDR3 is TGTGCCAGCAGCGTATTGGAGCGGGGATCAGATACGCAGTATTTT. Residues: CASSVLERGSDTQYF.

This clone was observed a single time. The V call is TRBV4-2, the J call TRBJ2-2; the match to TRBD1 covers 7 bases. Germline V gives CDR1 LGHNA, CDR2 YNFKEQ. CDR3 length equals 15 residues. J lost 1 base, V lost 1 base, and 0 bases had no gene match. The CDR3: CASSQGQGNTGELFF. CDR3 DNA sequence: TGTGCCAGCAGCCAAGGACAGGGGAACACCGGGGAGCTGTTTTTT.

This clone has just a few counts. This chain links TRBV7-2 with TRBJ2-7; the D gene is possibly TRBD1 (6 bases). V lost 6 bases and J 2 bases, leaving 17 bases between the germline ends. CDR3 length: 15 residues. The germline gives CDR1 SGHTA, CDR2 FQGNSA. The CDR3 DNA follows: TGTGCCAGCAGACTCGCCCCCGGGACAACCTACGAGCAGTACTTC. This gives the protein CASRLAPGTTYEQYF.

In nucleotides, the CDR3 is TGTGCCAGCAGCTTAAGTGGGACTCAGTTCTTC. Residues: CASSLSGTQFF. The chain is built from TRBV7-3 and TRBJ2-1; D perhaps matches TRBD2 (6 bases). The V gene's germline CDR1 is SGHTA and CDR2 FQGTGA. The CDR3 consists of 11 residues. The germline V and J ends were trimmed by 1 base and 13 bases, with 8 bases remaining between them.

This chain uses TRBV11-2 with TRBJ2-7; no clear D. Germline CDR1 is SGHAT and CDR2 is FQNNGV. The CDR3 has 11 residues. V shed 7 bases and J shed 3 bases, with 7 bases lying between them. CDR3 sequence: CASTPGYEQYF. CDR3 in DNA: TGTGCCAGCACCCCCGGCTACGAGCAGTACTTC.

This clone showed up just a few times. The chain employs TRBV5-6 and TRBJ2-5; 16 bases are a match to TRBD2. The CDR3 contains 16 residues. The germline V gene has CDR1 SGHDT and CDR2 YYEEEE. J gave up 5 bases and V 4 bases, and 5 bases lay outside the gene matches. The CDR3 region has the DNA TGTGCCAGCAGCCCCGGGACTAGCGGGGGGGCTGAGACCCAGTACTTC. Translation gives CASSPGTSGGAETQYF.

The gene calls are TRBV7-6 and TRBJ2-7, with a weak D call TRBD2 (5 bases). Germline lookup yields CDR1 SGHVS and CDR2 FNYEAQ. The V end lost 2 bases, the J end lost 0 bases, and 8 bases lay between the germline ends. This CDR3 is built from 14 residues. CDR3 loop: CASSLSGLSYEQYF. The CDR3 region has the DNA TGTGCCAGCAGCTTATCTGGACTCTCCTACGAGCAGTACTTC.

The chain carries TRBV4-1 and TRBJ1-6, with a weak D call TRBD1 (6 bases). Germline assignment: CDR1 MGHRA and CDR2 YSYEKL. The CDR3 consists of 15 residues. V was shortened by 3 bases and J by 5 bases, with 11 bases between the two germline ends. The CDR3 DNA is TGCGCCAGCAGCCATCCCAGGGGAAATAATTCACCCCTCCACTTT. Amino acids: CASSHPRGNNSPLHF.

The genes are TRBV5-6 and TRBJ1-2; D remains ambiguous. CDR3 length: 11 residues. The germline gives CDR1 SGHDT, CDR2 YYEEEE. V shed 5 bases and J shed 8 bases, with 10 bases lying between them. CDR3 residues: CASRGARGYTF. The CDR3 DNA reads TGTGCCAGCAGGGGCGCCAGGGGCTACACCTTC.

Turning to this clone: A read error may produce the germline difference seen at one junction end. Other nucleotide sequences in the sample specify the same CDR3. The chain carries TRBV29-1 and TRBJ1-2; a weak D match, TRBD1 (6 bases). The CDR3 contains 13 residues. Germline CDR1 reads SQVTM; CDR2 reads ANQGSEA. CDR3 residues: CSVESSRGDGYTF. DNA of the CDR3: TGTAGCGTTGAATCCTCCAGGGGAGATGGCTACACCTTC.

As DNA, the CDR3 is TGCGCCAGCAGCTTTGACCCCGGGACATACCAAGAGACCCAGTACTTC. Protein sequence: CASSFDPGTYQETQYF. The rearrangement joins TRBV5-1 to TRBJ2-5; D may be TRBD1 (6 bases). The germline V gene encodes CDR1 SGHRS and CDR2 YFSETQ. There are 16 residues in the CDR3. The ends were cut back, 2 bases at V and 0 bases at J, with 14 bases in the middle.

The chain carries TRBV28 and TRBJ1-6; D may be TRBD1 (5 bases). The V end lost 5 bases, the J end lost 9 bases, and 14 bases lay between the germline ends. CDR1 and CDR2 (germline): MDHEN, SYDVKM. This CDR3 has 14 residues. This CDR3 reads CASSDPGRVSPLHF. DNA for the CDR3: TGTGCCAGCAGTGACCCTGGCAGGGTTTCACCCCTCCACTTT. Filled out from reference TRBV28 and TRBJ1-6, the complete variable domain reads DVKVTQSSRYLVKRTGEKVFLECVQDMDHENMFWYRQDPGLGLRLIYFSYDVKMKEKGDIPEGYSVSREKKERFSLILESASTNQTSMYLCASSDPGRVSPLHFGNGTRLTVT.

This chain links TRBV30 with TRBJ2-3; unclear D gene. With 4 bases removed from V and 1 base from J, the gap between germline ends came to 6 bases. The germline V gene encodes CDR1 GTSNPN and CDR2 SVGIG (reference sequence). This CDR3 is 12 amino acids long. For the CDR3, the DNA is TGTGCCTGGAAGCCCGGCACAGATACGCAGTATTTT. This gives the protein CAWKPGTDTQYF.

This clone was seen a few times. This chain links TRBV10-3 with TRBJ2-1; no reliable D call. This CDR3 is built from 15 residues. Germline lookup yields CDR1 ENHRY and CDR2 SYGVKD. Trimming took 0 bases from V and 6 from J, leaving 12 bases between them. DNA for the CDR3: TGTGCCATCAGTGAGTCATGGTGGTCGGGCAATGAGCAGTTCTTC. Translating it yields CAISESWWSGNEQFF.

The rearrangement joins TRBV7-9 to TRBJ2-1; D unresolved. The CDR3 is 14 residues long. Germline-derived CDR1 and CDR2 are SEHNR and FQNEAQ (reference sequence). Trimming cost V 5 bases and J 8 bases, with 16 bases left between them. The CDR3 here is CASSPIVFEDEQFF. The CDR3 DNA reads as TGTGCCAGCAGCCCCATAGTATTCGAGGATGAGCAGTTCTTC.

This chain uses TRBV11-2 with TRBJ2-7; possible D gene TRBD1, 5 bases. CDR1 is SGHAT and CDR2 is FQNNGV in the germline V gene. The CDR3 extends over 12 amino acids. The V gene lost 4 bases and the J gene lost 3 bases, with 7 bases spanning the gap. CDR3 sequence: CASSSQGYEQYF. The CDR3 DNA follows: TGTGCCAGCAGCTCCCAGGGCTACGAGCAGTACTTC.

The V call is TRBV9, the J call TRBJ2-3, with 10 bases identical to TRBD2. Trimming removed 0 bases from V and 1 base from J; junction bases left unmatched: 5. Germline-derived CDR1 and CDR2 are SGDLS and YYNGEE. This CDR3 is 17 amino acids long. The CDR3 nucleotides read TGTGCCAGCAGCGTAGACGCCGGGACTAGCGGCACAGATACGCAGTATTTT. The encoded protein is CASSVDAGTSGTDTQYF.

For the CDR3, the DNA is TGTGCCAGCAGGGTGACAGGGAATCGTGGCTACACCTTC. Its translation: CASRVTGNRGYTF. V and J are TRBV6-1 and TRBJ1-2, with 7 nucleotides matching TRBD1. The V and J ends lost 6 bases and 7 bases, in that order; junction bases with no gene match: 8. From germline, CDR1 is MNHNS and CDR2 SASEGT. The CDR3 runs 13 residues.

The chain combines TRBV6-5 with TRBJ2-1; 10 bases agree with TRBD2. The germline V gene has CDR1 MNHEY and CDR2 SVGAGI. CDR3 length: 15 residues. With V trimmed by 7 bases and J by 3 bases, 6 bases remained unmatched. CDR3 DNA: TGTGCCAGCATGAGGCTAGCGGGGGACTACAATGAGCAGTTCTTC. Its protein is CASMRLAGDYNEQFF.

This chain links TRBV14 with TRBJ2-2, with D perhaps TRBD2 (5 bases). In germline, CDR1 is SGHDN, CDR2 FVKESK. This CDR3 is built from 15 residues. The ends were cut back, 4 bases at V and 6 bases at J, with 15 bases in the middle. The CDR3 sequence is CASSLLLAGAGELFF. CDR3 DNA: TGTGCCAGCAGCCTACTTCTAGCCGGCGCCGGGGAGCTGTTTTTT.